This T cell receptor beta chain derives from a study of blood T cell repertoires in COVID-19. During active infection, Seattle patients enrolled and were then monitored through disease. The trim removed 4 bases at V and 0 bases at J, leaving 4 bases unmatched. The CDR3 sequence is 17 residues long. The germline V gene encodes CDR1 SSHAT and CDR2 FNYEAQ (reference sequence). Per the study methods: The authors estimated nucleated cell counts from reference gene primer amplification. The table came from immunoSEQ multiplex PCR; TCRdb's copy has only in-frame clones and leaves some out. V, J and clone size are those of that table, while D and trimming were read from the DNA. The data contain more than 300,000 clones, 75% to 90% of them singletons.

The sequencing sample was made of peripheral blood. This TCR came from a woman in her forties or fifties with COVID-19, enrolled during active disease. The chain links TRBV7-7 to TRBJ2-6; 9 nucleotides match TRBD2. The CDR3 region has the DNA TGTGCCAGCAGCTCCCTAGCGGGACGCTCTGGGGCCAACGTCCTGACTTTC. Protein product: CASSSLAGRSGANVLTF. The variable domain in full, with the rest retrieved from reference TRBV7-7 and TRBJ2-6, is GAGVSQSPRYKVTKRGQDVTLRCDPISSHATLYWYQQALGQGPEFLTYFNYEAQPDKSGLPSDRFSAERPEGSISTLTIQRTEQRDSAMYRCASSSLAGRSGANVLTFGAGSRLTVL.